The text below deals with one T cell receptor (beta chain). Method: immunoSEQ multiplex PCR; TCRdb's copy keeps in-frame clones and lacks some. Seen here are roughly 120,000 clones, roughly 88% observed once, and the top ten hold roughly 13%. V lost 4 bases, J lost 3 bases, and 5 bases stayed unmatched. From germline, CDR1 is SGHVS and CDR2 FNYEAQ. This CDR3 contains 15 residues. This sample was included in a study of T cell responses to AZD1222 COVID-19 vaccine. Sequences were derived from peripheral blood, sampled on day 0 of MenACWY control vaccination. The gene calls are TRBV7-6 and TRBJ2-7; 11 nucleotides agree with TRBD1. The source of this sequence is an adult in good health. CDR3 nucleotides: TGTGCCAGCAGCTCTCGGACAGGGGGCTTCTACGAGCAGTACTTC. It specifies CASSSRTGGFYEQYF.